Described below is a single T cell receptor (beta chain) sequence and its context. The read is 3 residues too short to cover the CDR3 end, so that end is filled in from the germline J gene. This entry belongs to a study of T cells in women clearing cervical HPV infection. Germline-derived CDR1 and CDR2 are WSHSY and SAAADI. The CDR3 sequence is 16 residues long. V shed 6 bases, J shed 7 bases, and the junction held 9 bases outside the gene matches. Profiling relied on immunoSEQ multiplex PCR, and the TCRdb table lists in-frame clones only, not all of them. The sample table sets out around 28,000 clones.

The chain links TRBV10-2 to TRBJ2-1; 13 bases align to TRBD2. The sequenced sample consisted of blood buffy coat. The clonotype was recovered from a woman between 18 and 75 years old with a cervical HPV16 infection that either progressed to CIN3+ or cleared (not recorded which). The DNA read from the CDR3 is TGCGCCAGCAGAGGACTAGCGGGAGCGACGGTGAATGAG. It specifies CASRGLAGATVNE. The full-length CDR3 reads as CASRGLAGATVNEQFF.